This T cell receptor beta chain comes out of a study of blood T cell repertoires in COVID-19. The overall study: PBMCs, B-cell-depleted T cells, or T cells were the source of the cDNA or gDNA that made up the material.

The study recruited people aged about 18 to 90 years across roughly 25 US areas. Categorization into cohorts depended on clinical history that participants reported. Per the original data handling: Amplifying reference gene primers gave estimates of nucleated cell counts. Libraries were prepared by immunoSEQ multiplex PCR; TCRdb keeps only in-frame clonotypes and omits some of them. The DNA was the basis for D and trimming; V, J and clone size are from that table. The repertoire holds roughly 360,000 clones, with 88% as singletons. Trimming took 4 bases from V and 0 from J, leaving 13 bases between them. Looked up from germline, CDR1 is SGHRS and CDR2 is YFSETQ. This CDR3 is built from 15 residues. This clone was seen once.

V is TRBV5-1 and J is TRBJ1-2; D unresolved. The sequence derives from a woman aged 30 to 39 with acute COVID-19. The sample taken for sequencing was PBMCs or T cells enriched from blood (not recorded which). CDR3 sequence (DNA): TGCGCCAGCAGCCCCCTGGGAGTTTCTAACTATGGCTACACCTTC. Translation gives CASSPLGVSNYGYTF.